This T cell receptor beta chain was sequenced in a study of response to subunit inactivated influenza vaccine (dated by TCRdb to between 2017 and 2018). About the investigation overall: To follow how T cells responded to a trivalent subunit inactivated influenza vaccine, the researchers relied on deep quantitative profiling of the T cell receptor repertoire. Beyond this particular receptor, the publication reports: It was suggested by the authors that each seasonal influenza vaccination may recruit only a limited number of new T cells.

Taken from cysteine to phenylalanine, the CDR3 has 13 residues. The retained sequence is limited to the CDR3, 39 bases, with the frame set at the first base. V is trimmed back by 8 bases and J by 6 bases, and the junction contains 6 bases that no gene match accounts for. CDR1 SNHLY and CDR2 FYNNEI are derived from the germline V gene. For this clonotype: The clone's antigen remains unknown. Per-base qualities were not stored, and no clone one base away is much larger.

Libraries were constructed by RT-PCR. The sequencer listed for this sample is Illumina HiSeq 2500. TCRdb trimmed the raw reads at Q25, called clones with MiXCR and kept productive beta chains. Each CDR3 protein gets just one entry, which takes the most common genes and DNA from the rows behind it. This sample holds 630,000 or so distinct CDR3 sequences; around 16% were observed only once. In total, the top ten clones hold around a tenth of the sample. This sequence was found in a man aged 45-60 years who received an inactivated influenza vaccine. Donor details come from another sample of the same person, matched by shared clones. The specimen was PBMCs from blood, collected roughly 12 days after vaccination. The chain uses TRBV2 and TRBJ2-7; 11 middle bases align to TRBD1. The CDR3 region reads CASDQGQGVEQYF. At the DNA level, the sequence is TGTGCCAGCGACCAGGGACAGGGGGTCGAGCAGTACTTC.